This T cell receptor (beta chain) was retrieved from a study of cytomegalovirus exposure and HLA in healthy donors (dated by TCRdb to about 2017). Background for the entire study: An earlier analysis of several hundred of the donors reported 276 Gb of sequence data and 117 million unique TCR beta sequences obtained from about 180 million T cells. An early release that covered fewer than 750 HLA-typed donors contained about 300 gigabases of sequencing data and tens of millions of unique TCR sequences. Of the roughly 400 genotyped donors, approximately 80% were placed in the genetic ancestry cluster associated with self-reported Caucasian donors. The study aimed to test whether signatures of past pathogen exposure could be identified by cataloging public T cell receptors. The T cell repertoires of 670 or so subjects were profiled by immunosequencing and related to cytomegalovirus serostatus. Besides the first cohort of roughly 700 subjects, a separate validation cohort made up of roughly 120 different subjects was used. High-throughput TCR immunosequencing, statistical association of individual TCRs with disease status, and machine learning were combined to predict cytomegalovirus infection status. In a later analysis, previously published TCR beta repertoires from some 640 donors were re-analyzed and high-resolution HLA genotyping was added so that TCR occurrence patterns could be studied. Rather than using new phenotypic data, the later analysis identified candidate immune exposures from TCR beta sequences and from how often those sequences occurred across donors. An earlier analysis of around 580 of the donors used high-throughput TCR beta sequencing to judge whether each TCR beta V gene segment behaved as functional or pseudogenic. Donor age, sex, ethnicity and CMV serostatus were compiled together with the repertoire data. A later genetic analysis took genome-wide SNP genotypes for about 55% of the roughly 670 donors and used that subset as a discovery cohort. All discovery cohort repertoires had been generated using a single sequencing platform. HLA typing covered class I and class II loci at four-digit resolution. The number of donors typed differed by locus, with roughly 629-640 for A, B, C, DRB1 and DQB1, around 500 for DQA1, some 570 for DPA1, and roughly 450 for DPB1. Because of strong linkage in the cohort, four or five DR-DQ haplotypes were treated as single units for association and clustering. On average, 235,054 unique TCR beta nucleotide sequences were sequenced per donor among roughly 430 genotyped donors of the cohort, with around 19% of those sequences being non-productive. Overall study results and their limits: In vitro tests confirmed that a few of the cytomegalovirus-associated TCR beta chains recognize cytomegalovirus antigens. Presence/absence analyses assumed roughly uniform sequencing depth across donors, an assumption that may not hold. According to a later genetic analysis, donors in an Asian-associated ancestry cluster had fewer N-insertions in productive TCRs than the approximately 690-donor mean. Correlated functional status among segregating V segments might be attributable to linkage disequilibrium, but an unknown experimental factor could not be ruled out. Most CMV-associated TCR beta chains appeared to be HLA-restricted in a later analysis, and the HLA associations seemed to be driven largely by CMV exposure. According to the authors, the approach could potentially be generalized to other disease states and immunological phenotypes. The study listed 164 TCR beta chains as associated with cytomegalovirus. A later genetic analysis associated a missense DCLRE1C variant with V-gene and J-gene trimming of TCR beta chains, and an independent cohort replicated the association. Some 15 rarely observed V segments, including chromosome 9 orphons, were excluded from the earlier analysis of 550 to 700 of the donors because counts were too low. When HLA alleles, especially DR and DQ, strongly co-occurred, TCR associations were difficult to assign to individual alleles. Some IMGT-functional V segments, including TRBV6-2 and TRBV6-3, could not be told apart with the 87-base-pair reads, so those segments were excluded. According to a later analysis, parvovirus B19, influenza, CMV and Epstein-Barr virus appeared linked to several top co-occurrence clusters. Most TCR sequences were observed very rarely across donors, whereas some public TCRs were present in many individuals. CMV serostatus was the only immune exposure information available for the cohort. Because some donors lacked HLA typing at each locus, the association tests relied only on the typed subset. A cluster of highly shared sequence variants was judged likely to represent a technical artifact of the sequencing pipeline. The cohort was sequenced for TCR beta chains only, and without alpha or paired-chain data the features that could be detected were limited. A further reported finding was that TCR beta sequences accurately predicted the HLA-A and HLA-B alleles for most subjects in the first cohort. The classifier was reported to diagnose cytomegalovirus status with high specificity and sensitivity in both the original and validation cohorts. An earlier analysis of 450 to 750 of the donors showed that most TCR beta V segments appeared in productive rearrangements either about 87% or about 30% of the time, which broadly matched IMGT annotations. In a later analysis, 15,000 to 20,000 TCR beta sequences were associated with specific HLA alleles at a false discovery rate of 0.05. A later analysis found that HLA-associated TCR beta chains were more clonally expanded and had lower generation probabilities than equally common non-associated chains. According to a later analysis, TCR association rates differed among HLA loci, with DRB1 alleles showing the most associated TCRs and HLA-C alleles showing the fewest.

Trimming leaves V shorter by 0 bases and J shorter by 9 bases, with the junction holding 12 bases beyond the gene matches. The CDR3, from cysteine to phenylalanine, totals 16 residues. Just the 48-base CDR3 DNA is kept, in frame starting at base 1. The CDR1 and CDR2 encoded by the germline V gene are SGHRS and YFSETQ. The method behind the library was the immunoSEQ multiplex PCR assay. The multiplex PCR relied on a mix of 60 forward primers for TCR Vbeta segments and 13 reverse primers for TCR Jbeta segments. The CDR3 region of rearranged TCR beta genes was amplified from genomic DNA by a multiplex PCR assay. On the Illumina HiSeq System, the amplified TCR beta libraries were sequenced as 87-base-pair reads. The authors' analysis ran thus. A later analysis tallied tens of millions of unique TCR beta chains across the roughly 610 repertoires, and about 12 million of those chains were shared by two or more donors. Raw reads were error-corrected and collapsed into unique sequences by a nearest-neighbor algorithm in which closely related sequences were merged to remove PCR and sequencing errors. Alignment of CDR3 sequences to IMGT reference sequences was used to assign V, D and J gene segments. For a sequence to be retained, a match of at least six nucleotides to both a V gene segment and a J gene segment was required. A rearrangement counted as productive if the CDR3 had no stop codons and remained in frame with V and J, and every other rearrangement counted as non-productive. CDR3 was defined according to IMGT convention as the region running from the second conserved V-encoded cysteine to the conserved J-encoded phenylalanine. The earlier analysis of some 600 of the donors excluded sequences that lacked an unambiguous match to a single V gene segment. An earlier analysis of 587 of the donors called V segments functional above 56.7% productive rearrangements and segregating when the between-donor standard deviation exceeded 5%. A statistical classification framework was developed to diagnose cytomegalovirus status using the catalog of TCR beta chain sequences. In a later analysis, TCR nucleotide sequences were compared against IMGT/GENE-DB human TR gene sequences so that V and J genes could be assigned. The TCRdist pipeline was used in a later analysis to assign CDR3 sequences and most-parsimonious VDJ recombination scenarios. In a later analysis, each TCR beta chain was defined by its CDR3 amino acid sequence together with its V-gene family, and reads lacking a unique V-gene family were excluded. In a later analysis, 550 to 650 highly shared, low-generation-probability nucleotide sequences were removed to address suspected cross-contamination and a sequencing artifact. In a later analysis, a clonal expansion index for each public chain was calculated from normalized within-repertoire ranks of inferred template counts. Generation probabilities in a later analysis came from a VDJ recombination model fitted to out-of-frame rearrangements, and those results were checked against IGoR. A later analysis scored TCR-TCR, TCR-HLA and TCR-CMV co-occurrence with hypergeometric tests, applying a repertoire-size bias correction to TCR pairs. In a later analysis, false discovery rates were estimated by permuting HLA or CMV assignments 20 times. In a later analysis, co-occurring TCRs were grouped using DBSCAN, and TCRdist sequence similarity was added for clustering within HLA-allele-positive subsets. Co-occurrence clustering excluded repertoires with fewer than 30,000 or more than 120,000 public chains, plus five with anomalous nucleotide sharing. TCRdb re-hosts the immuneACCESS table, in-frame sequences only. Its copies lack some clones; in the studies checked, an unresolved V gene accounts for under half of them, and the cause for the rest is not known. V and J calls and clone size are copied from that table; D and trimming were computed from the DNA. The sample table contains about 120,000 clones; only one count was recorded for over 60% of them. About 1.6% of the sample is taken by the ten largest.

About this clone itself: Its binding antigen is unknown. There are no base qualities to consult, and no much larger clone falls within one base.

The cohort comprised some 680 healthy bone marrow donors. At the time of sampling, every cohort member was nominally healthy, though immune exposures that went unrecorded were likely present. The donor tested CMV seronegative and was one of the 352 seronegative cohort members. Each donor provided a peripheral blood sample, and peripheral blood mononuclear cells were used for TCR beta sequencing. The Qiagen DNeasy Blood Extraction Kit was used to extract genomic DNA from the blood cell samples. The TCR originated in a man aged 18 to 30 in good health and CMV-seronegative. The chain is assembled from TRBV5-1 and TRBJ2-1; 7 junctional bases match TRBD1. What was sequenced was PBMCs. The base sequence is TGCGCCAGCAGCTTGGCCTTAACAGGGGCGGGCGGTGAGCAGTTCTTC. It translates as CASSLALTGAGGEQFF.